This record covers a single T cell receptor beta chain. What it binds is unknown. Libraries were prepared by immunoSEQ multiplex PCR; TCRdb keeps only in-frame clonotypes and omits some of them. Of some 170,000 clones listed, 90% to 95% are singletons. The sample originates from a study of T cell responses to AZD1222 COVID-19 vaccine. Germline V CDR1 and CDR2: SEHNR, FQNEAQ (reference sequence). The CDR3 runs to 16 residues. The germline V and J ends were trimmed by 5 bases and 5 bases, with 21 bases remaining between them. Study-wide results and caveats: A rise in Spike-specific TCR breadth and depth followed two AZD1222 doses. Unmutated variant regions are reportedly targeted by nearly half of spike-specific TCRs. Most donors were white British and more were female, and clonal diversity was possibly underestimated.

The TCR was taken from an adult in good health. The chain has TRBV7-9 and TRBJ2-5; D may correspond to TRBD1 or TRBD2 (7 bases each). This specimen was peripheral blood, taken on day 0 of AZD1222 vaccination. The CDR3 sequence is CASSHRGGTSRETQYF. The CDR3 nucleotides read TGTGCCAGCAGCCACAGGGGAGGGACGTCTAGGGAGACCCAGTACTTC.